This T cell receptor beta chain was captured in a study of blood T cell repertoires in COVID-19. This table comes from immunoSEQ multiplex PCR, and its TCRdb copy is limited to in-frame clones, with some not included. Here the sample spans under 110,000 clones, about 70% being singletons. This receptor was identified in a human donor with acute or convalescent COVID-19. The donor label of this sample is uncertain. The specimen was peripheral blood.

The CDR3 sequence: CASSLEGGNQPQHF. CDR3 bases: TGTGCCAGCAGTTTAGAGGGTGGCAATCAGCCCCAGCATTTT. The J gene is TRBJ1-5, the V gene TRBV6-5; no clear D. The V and J ends lost 4 bases and 2 bases respectively, with 9 bases between them. This CDR3 contains 14 residues. Germline CDR1 is MNHEY and CDR2 is SVGAGI.